The 19 T cell receptor beta chains listed next were all sequenced from one sample in a study of blood T cells in healthy people across ages. A second PCR of roughly 7 to 11 cycles used a sample-barcoded 5' primer and a J-beta primer mix. MiXCR was run by TCRdb on the 5' RACE reads, yielding one entry per CDR3 protein. In the table there are hundreds of thousands of distinct CDR3 sequences, about 51% of which are singletons. Material for sequencing was blood. These receptors were collected from a woman aged 80 or over in good health.

Many counts were recorded for this clonotype. The gene calls are TRBV29-1 and TRBJ2-3; 9 bases map to TRBD2. The CDR3 is made up of 14 amino acids. Germline V gene lookup returns CDR1 SQVTM and CDR2 ANQGSEA. Trimming cost V 3 bases and J 5 bases; bases outside gene matches: 6. Here the CDR3 reads CSVDGGGAVDTQYF. The CDR3 DNA is TGCAGCGTTGACGGCGGGGGGGCAGTAGATACGCAGTATTTT.

CDR3 DNA sequence: TGCGCCAGCAGCTTGATTTTGAACACTGAAGCTTTCTTT. Translated, it gives CASSLILNTEAFF. The chain carries TRBV5-1 and TRBJ1-1; D is ambiguous. Trimming cost V 1 base and J 0 bases, with 4 bases left between them. The length of the CDR3 is 13 residues. CDR1 is SGHRS, CDR2 YFSETQ, per germline.

This chain connects TRBV11-2 to TRBJ2-5; 7 bases match TRBD1. Trimming at V came to 4 bases and at J to 4 bases, leaving 9 bases not matched to a gene. Germline CDR1 and CDR2: SGHAT and FQNNGV. This CDR3 has 15 residues. The CDR3: CASSSTGYRGETQYF. CDR3 in DNA: TGTGCCAGCAGCTCGACAGGGTATCGAGGAGAGACCCAGTACTTC.

CDR3 region: CASKGTSGEDTQYF. CDR3 in DNA: TGTGCCAGCAAGGGGACTAGCGGGGAAGATACGCAGTATTTT. This rearrangement joins TRBV12-3 or TRBV12-4 to TRBJ2-3; 13 bases are shared with TRBD2. The CDR3 is made up of 14 amino acids. Unmatched junction bases numbered 3, after V lost 7 bases and J lost 5 bases.

The rearrangement uses TRBV9 and TRBJ2-1; D may be TRBD2 (5 bases). V dropped 4 bases and J dropped 7 bases, with 27 bases sitting between them. Per germline, CDR1 SGDLS and CDR2 YYNGEE. CDR3 length: 18 amino acids. The CDR3 here is CASSPKNPDYTTRNEQFF. For the CDR3, the DNA is TGTGCCAGCAGCCCAAAAAACCCCGACTATACCACACGGAATGAGCAGTTCTTC.

The chain recombines TRBV27 with TRBJ2-5; the D gene is possibly TRBD2 (5 bases). The length of the CDR3 is 15 residues. Germline CDR1 reads MNHEY; CDR2 reads SMNVEV (reference sequence). The germline V and J ends were trimmed by 4 bases and 2 bases, with 14 bases remaining between them. DNA for the CDR3: TGTGCCAGCAGTTCGTCTACTACGGGGCAAGAGACCCAGTACTTC. Protein: CASSSSTTGQETQYF.

A few counts support this clonotype. The chain joins TRBV5-6 to TRBJ2-1; a weak D match, TRBD2 (6 bases). Trimming stripped 0 bases from V and 5 bases from J, with 9 bases between. Per the germline V gene, CDR1 is SGHDT and CDR2 is YYEEEE. The CDR3 runs 14 residues. CDR3 sequence reads: CASSLVSGDNEQFF. Written as DNA, the CDR3 is TGTGCCAGCAGCTTGGTTTCGGGGGACAATGAGCAGTTCTTC.

With regard to this clonotype: One end of the junction does not line up with germline, which may come from a read error. The chain carries TRBV24-1 and TRBJ2-3; a weak D match, TRBD2 (6 bases). The germline CDR1 and CDR2 sequences are KGHDR and SFDVKD. The CDR3 runs to 15 residues. The CDR3 is CATSPGRTSIDTQYF. CDR3 bases: TGTGCCACCAGTCCTGGGCGAACTAGCATAGATACGCAGTATTTT.

Of note for this clonotype: A read error may be the cause here, since a much bigger clone is one base away. The rearrangement uses TRBV5-5 and TRBJ2-7; no reliable D call. The CDR3 is 13 residues long. The germline gives CDR1 SGHKS, CDR2 YYEKEE (reference sequence). Trimming removed 4 bases at V and 3 bases at J, with 11 bases between. CDR3 nucleotides: TGTGCCAGCAGCGTGGCCCTCTTCTACGAGCAGTACTTC. Protein product: CASSVALFYEQYF. Based on the CDR3 plus reference TRBV5-5 and TRBJ2-7, the full variable domain is DAGVTQSPTHLIKTRGQQVTLRCSPISGHKSVSWYQQVLGQGPQFIFQYYEKEERGRGNFPDRFSARQFPNYSSELNVNALLLGDSALYLCASSVALFYEQYFGPGTRLTVT.

This clonotype was observed at least ten times. Its ends do not fully match the called genes, so a read error is possible. This chain joins TRBV5-1 and TRBJ2-6; D remains unclear. The CDR3 extends over 12 amino acids. Germline V gene data show CDR1 as SGHRS and CDR2 as YFSETQ. The CDR3 protein is CASSSRANVLTF. As DNA, the CDR3 is TGCGCCAGCAGCTCTAGGGCCAACGTCCTGACTTTC.

The table lists this clonotype with a few counts. V usage is TRBV12-3 or TRBV12-4 and J usage is TRBJ2-7; tentative D call: TRBD1 (6 bases). The CDR3 is 14 residues long. Deletions cut 7 bases from V and 0 bases from J, with 13 bases between. Written as DNA, the CDR3 is TGTGCCAGCACCGCCGGGACACACTCCTACGAGCAGTACTTC. It is translated as CASTAGTHSYEQYF.

The sample holds a few counts of this clonotype. V and J are TRBV14 and TRBJ2-5; 7 nucleotides match TRBD1. Germline CDR1 reads SGHDN; CDR2 reads FVKESK. The CDR3 consists of 14 residues. The trim removed 1 base at V and 7 bases at J, leaving 6 bases unmatched. CDR3 sequence reads: CASSQGQGPRTQYF. The CDR3 bases are TGTGCCAGCAGCCAAGGACAGGGTCCCAGGACCCAGTACTTC.

V usage is TRBV3-1 and J usage is TRBJ1-1; TRBD1 might be the D (6 bases). CDR3 length equals 14 residues. V lost 4 bases to trimming and J lost 6 bases, with 15 bases between them. Germline CDR1 reads LGHDT; CDR2 reads YNNKEL (reference sequence). CDR3 nucleotides: TGTGCCAGCAGCCCAAGGGTCGGACAGTCTGAAGCTTTCTTT. This encodes CASSPRVGQSEAFF. Filled out from reference TRBV3-1 and TRBJ1-1, the complete variable domain reads DTAVSQTPKYLVTQMGNDKSIKCEQNLGHDTMYWYKQDSKKFLKIMFSYNNKELIINETVPNRFSPKSPDKAHLNLHINSLELGDSAVYFCASSPRVGQSEAFFGQGTRLTVV.

V usage is TRBV9 and J usage is TRBJ2-1, with 13 bases identical to TRBD2. The V segment lost 3 bases and the J segment 9 bases; nucleotides outside the gene matches: 3. The germline gives CDR1 SGDLS, CDR2 YYNGEE. This CDR3 region has 14 residues. As DNA, the CDR3 is TGTGCCAGCAGCGCTGGACTAGCGGGAGTTGAGCAGTTCTTC. It translates to CASSAGLAGVEQFF.

The chain carries TRBV12-3 or TRBV12-4 and TRBJ2-7; 9 nucleotides match TRBD1. The V and J ends lost 4 bases and 4 bases, in that order; junction bases with no gene match: 8. CDR3 size: 15 residues. The CDR3 here is CASSSGTGNGYEQYF. The DNA of the CDR3 is TGTGCCAGCAGTTCCGGGACAGGGAACGGTTACGAGCAGTACTTC.

The chain joins TRBV28 to TRBJ2-1; D is undetermined. V gave up 9 bases and J gave up 0 bases, with 12 bases separating them. Germline CDR1 and CDR2: MDHEN and SYDVKM. This CDR3 comprises 14 residues. CDR3 DNA sequence: TGTGCCAGTAGTAACTATCGCTCCTACAATGAGCAGTTCTTC. As protein: CASSNYRSYNEQFF.

On this clonotype: A single base separates this from a much larger clone, so it may be a read error. The V call is TRBV21-1, the J call TRBJ2-5; the table's D call, TRBD2, has no DNA check behind it. The J call is doubtful: the DNA matches TRBJ2-7 better. TRBV21-1 is tagged as a pseudogene. The CDR3 consists of 16 residues. The CDR3 loop is CAISRPGGFFSYEQYF. The CDR3 nucleotides are TGTGCCATCAGCCGCCCTGGAGGGTTCTTCTCCTACGAGCAGTACTTC.

The chain has TRBV10-3 and TRBJ2-3, with 7 bases that match TRBD1. CDR1 and CDR2 from the germline V gene are ENHRY and SYGVKD. With V trimmed by 1 base and J by 1 base, 5 bases remained unmatched. This CDR3 contains 16 residues. CDR3 bases: TGTGCCATCAGTGAGTTTACGACAGGGCGCACAGATACGCAGTATTTT. This codes for CAISEFTTGRTDTQYF.

At least ten counts were recorded for this clonotype. The DNA of the CDR3 is TGTGCCAGCAGCACCCTGAAGACTTTCTATGGCTACACCTTC. Its protein product is CASSTLKTFYGYTF. V is TRBV7-8 and J is TRBJ1-2, with D unclear. Germline-derived CDR1 and CDR2 are SGHVS and FQNEAQ. The V and J ends lost 5 bases and 4 bases respectively, with 14 bases between them. There are 14 residues in the CDR3.